This T cell receptor (beta chain) was observed in a study of blood T cell repertoires in COVID-19. Overall study: Collection of acute and convalescent COVID-19 samples took place in the United States, Italy and Spain.

Clinical histories supplied by participants themselves formed the basis of cohort assignment. As originally analysed: Amplification of reference gene primers provided the estimated nucleated cell counts. This table comes from immunoSEQ multiplex PCR, and its TCRdb copy is limited to in-frame clones, with some not included. D and trimming come from the DNA, and the V and J calls and clone size come from that table. The repertoire holds under 250,000 clones, with 80% to 90% as singletons. Sequencing was performed on PBMCs or T cells enriched from blood (not recorded which). The TCR comes from a woman between 40 and 55 years old who had been exposed to COVID-19.

The CDR3 sequence is CASSIEGGPQHF. CDR3 bases: TGTGCCAGTAGTATAGAAGGCGGGCCCCAGCATTTT. This chain uses TRBV19 with TRBJ1-5; D unresolved. The V and J ends lost 0 bases and 9 bases respectively, with 6 bases between them. Germline V gene data show CDR1 as LNHDA and CDR2 as SQIVND (reference sequence). This CDR3 comprises 12 residues. Based on the CDR3 plus reference TRBV19 and TRBJ1-5, the full variable domain is DGGITQSPKYLFRKEGQNVTLSCEQNLNHDAMYWYRQDPGQGLRLIYYSQIVNDFQKGDIAEGYSVSREKKESFPLTVTSAQKNPTAFYLCASSIEGGPQHFGDGTRLSIL.